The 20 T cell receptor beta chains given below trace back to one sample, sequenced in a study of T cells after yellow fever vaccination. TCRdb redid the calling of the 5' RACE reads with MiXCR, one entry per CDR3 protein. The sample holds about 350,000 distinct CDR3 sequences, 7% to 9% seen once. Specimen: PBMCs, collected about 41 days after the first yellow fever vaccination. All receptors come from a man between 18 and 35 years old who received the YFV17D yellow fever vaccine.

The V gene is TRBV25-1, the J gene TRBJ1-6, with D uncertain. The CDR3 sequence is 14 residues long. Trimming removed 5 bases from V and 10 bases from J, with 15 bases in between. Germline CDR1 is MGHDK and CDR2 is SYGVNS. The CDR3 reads CASSLTDGDSPLHF. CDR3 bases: TGTGCCAGCAGTTTAACCGACGGAGACTCACCCCTCCACTTT.

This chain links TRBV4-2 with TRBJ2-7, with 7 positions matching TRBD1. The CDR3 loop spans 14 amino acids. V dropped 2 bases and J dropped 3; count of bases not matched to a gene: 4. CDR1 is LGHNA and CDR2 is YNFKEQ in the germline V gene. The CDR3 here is CASSQLGGSYEQYF. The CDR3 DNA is TGTGCCAGCAGCCAACTAGGGGGCAGCTACGAGCAGTACTTC.

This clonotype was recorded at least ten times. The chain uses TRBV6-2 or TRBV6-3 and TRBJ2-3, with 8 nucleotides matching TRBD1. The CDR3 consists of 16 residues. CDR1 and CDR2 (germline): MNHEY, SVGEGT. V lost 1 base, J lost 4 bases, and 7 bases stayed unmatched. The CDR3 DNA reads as TGTGCCAGCAGTTACTTCAGGGGGCGCGGCGCAGATACGCAGTATTTT. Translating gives CASSYFRGRGADTQYF.

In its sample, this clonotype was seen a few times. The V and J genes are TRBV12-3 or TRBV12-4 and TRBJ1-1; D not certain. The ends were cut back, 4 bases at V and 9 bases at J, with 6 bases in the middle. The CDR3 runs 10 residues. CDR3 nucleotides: TGTGCCAGCAGTTACCTCCAAGCTTTCTTT. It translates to CASSYLQAFF.

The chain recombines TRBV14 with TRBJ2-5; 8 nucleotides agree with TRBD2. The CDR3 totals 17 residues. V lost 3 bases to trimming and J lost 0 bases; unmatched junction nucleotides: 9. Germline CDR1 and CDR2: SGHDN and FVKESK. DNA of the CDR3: TGTGCCAGCAGCCATGCGGCTAGCGGGTTGTACCAAGAGACCCAGTACTTC. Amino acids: CASSHAASGLYQETQYF.

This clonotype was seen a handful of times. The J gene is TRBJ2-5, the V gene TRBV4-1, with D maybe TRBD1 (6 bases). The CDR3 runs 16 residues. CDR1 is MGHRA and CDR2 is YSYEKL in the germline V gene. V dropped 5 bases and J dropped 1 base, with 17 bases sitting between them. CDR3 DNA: TGCGCCAGCAGCTGGTCCTCCGTGGACAGCCAAGAGACCCAGTACTTC. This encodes CASSWSSVDSQETQYF.

The CDR3 protein is CASSEGGQNTGELFF. CDR3 bases: TGTGCCAGCAGTGAGGGGGGACAAAACACCGGGGAGCTGTTTTTT. The V gene is TRBV6-4, the J gene TRBJ2-2; D is possibly TRBD1 or TRBD2 (6 bases each). Trimming removed 3 bases from V and 2 bases from J, with 10 bases in between. The CDR3 totals 15 residues. Germline V gene data show CDR1 as MRHNA and CDR2 as SNTAGT.

The CDR3 loop reads CASSLEGQGFDEQYV. DNA for the CDR3: TGCGCCAGCAGCTTGGAGGGACAGGGGTTCGACGAGCAGTACGTC. V is TRBV5-1 and J is TRBJ2-7, with TRBD1 identical over 10 bases. Germline V CDR1 and CDR2: SGHRS, YFSETQ. V lost 0 bases, J lost 5 bases, and 5 bases stayed unmatched. The CDR3 totals 15 residues.

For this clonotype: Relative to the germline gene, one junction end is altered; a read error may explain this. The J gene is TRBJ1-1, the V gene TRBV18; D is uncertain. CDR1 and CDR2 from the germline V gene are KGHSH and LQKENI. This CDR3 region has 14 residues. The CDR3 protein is CASSPVEVNTEAFF. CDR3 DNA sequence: TGTGCCAGCTCACCAGTTGAAGTGAATACTGAAGCTTTCTTT.

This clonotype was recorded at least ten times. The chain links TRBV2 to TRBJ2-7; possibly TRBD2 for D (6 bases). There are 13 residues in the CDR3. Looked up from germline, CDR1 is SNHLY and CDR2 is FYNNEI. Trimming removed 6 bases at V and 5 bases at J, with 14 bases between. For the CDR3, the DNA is TGTGCCAGCAGCCGACGGGGGAATCACGAGCAGTACGTC. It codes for CASSRRGNHEQYV.

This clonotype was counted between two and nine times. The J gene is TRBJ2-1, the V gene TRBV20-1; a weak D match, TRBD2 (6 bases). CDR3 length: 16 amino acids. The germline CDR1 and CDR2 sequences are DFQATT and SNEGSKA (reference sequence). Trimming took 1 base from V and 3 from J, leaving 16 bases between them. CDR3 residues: CSARGIRRGDYNEQFF. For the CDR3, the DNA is TGCAGTGCTAGAGGGATACGGCGGGGAGACTACAATGAGCAGTTCTTC.

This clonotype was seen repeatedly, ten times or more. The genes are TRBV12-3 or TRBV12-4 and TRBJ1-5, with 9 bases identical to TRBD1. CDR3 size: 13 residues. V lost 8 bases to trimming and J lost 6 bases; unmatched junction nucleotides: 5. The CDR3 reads CASRDRVVQPQHF. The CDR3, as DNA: TGTGCCAGCCGGGACAGGGTAGTTCAGCCCCAGCATTTT.

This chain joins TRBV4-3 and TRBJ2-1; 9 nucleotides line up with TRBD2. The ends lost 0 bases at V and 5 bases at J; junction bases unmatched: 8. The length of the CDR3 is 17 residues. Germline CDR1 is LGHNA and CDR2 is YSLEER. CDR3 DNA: TGCGCCAGCAGCCAAGATCACAGCGGGGGGACGAACAATGAGCAGTTCTTC. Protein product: CASSQDHSGGTNNEQFF.

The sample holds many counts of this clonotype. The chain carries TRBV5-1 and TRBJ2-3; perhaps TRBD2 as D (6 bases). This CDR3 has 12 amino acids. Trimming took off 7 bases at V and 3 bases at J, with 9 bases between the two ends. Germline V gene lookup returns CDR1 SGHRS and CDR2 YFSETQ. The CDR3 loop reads CASHAGTDTQYF. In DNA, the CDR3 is TGCGCCAGCCACGCGGGAACAGATACGCAGTATTTT.

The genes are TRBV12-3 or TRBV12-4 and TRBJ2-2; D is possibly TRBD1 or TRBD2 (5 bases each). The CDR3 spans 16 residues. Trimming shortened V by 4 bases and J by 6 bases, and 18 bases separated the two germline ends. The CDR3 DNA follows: TGTGCCAGCAGTTCCCTCACTCGCAGGGAGTCCGGGGAGCTGTTTTTT. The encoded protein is CASSSLTRRESGELFF.

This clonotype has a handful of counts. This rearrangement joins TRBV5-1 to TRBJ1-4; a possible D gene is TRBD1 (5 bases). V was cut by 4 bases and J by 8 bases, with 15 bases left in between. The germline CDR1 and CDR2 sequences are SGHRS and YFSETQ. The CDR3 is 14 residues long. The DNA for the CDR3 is TGCGCCAGCAGCGCCGGCGAGGAGGGGGAAAAACTGTTTTTT. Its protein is CASSAGEEGEKLFF. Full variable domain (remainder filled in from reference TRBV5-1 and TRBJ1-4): KAGVTQTPRYLIKTRGQQVTLSCSPISGHRSVSWYQQTPGQGLQFLFEYFSETQRNKGNFPGRFSGRQFSNSRSEMNVSTLELGDSALYLCASSAGEEGEKLFFGSGTQLSVL.

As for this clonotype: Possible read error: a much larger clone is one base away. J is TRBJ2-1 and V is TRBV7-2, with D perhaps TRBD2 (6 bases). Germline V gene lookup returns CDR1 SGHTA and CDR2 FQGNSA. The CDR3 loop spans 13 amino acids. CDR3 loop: CGSSPTRFNEQFF. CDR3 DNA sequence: TGTGGCAGCAGCCCGACTAGGTTCAATGAGCAGTTCTTC.

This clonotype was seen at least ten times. For the CDR3, the DNA is TGTGCCAGCAGCCCCCGACAGGAATCCCACGAGCAGTACTTC. Amino acid sequence: CASSPRQESHEQYF. This chain links TRBV7-9 with TRBJ2-7; tentatively, D is TRBD1 (6 bases). Germline V gene lookup returns CDR1 SEHNR and CDR2 FQNEAQ (reference sequence). The germline V and J ends were trimmed by 5 bases and 5 bases, with 16 bases remaining between them. The CDR3 is 14 residues long.

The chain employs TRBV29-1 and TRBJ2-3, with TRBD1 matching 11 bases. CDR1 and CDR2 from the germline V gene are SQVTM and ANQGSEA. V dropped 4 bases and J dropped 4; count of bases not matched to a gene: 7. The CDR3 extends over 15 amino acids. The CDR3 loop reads CSVGDRGFLPDTQYF. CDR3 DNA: TGCAGCGTTGGGGACAGGGGGTTTCTCCCAGATACGCAGTATTTT.

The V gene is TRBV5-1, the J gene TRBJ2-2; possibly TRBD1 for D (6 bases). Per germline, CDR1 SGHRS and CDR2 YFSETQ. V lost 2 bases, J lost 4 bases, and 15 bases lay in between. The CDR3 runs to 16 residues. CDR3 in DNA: TGCGCCAGCAGCTTCGCAGGGGAATTTGGCACCGGGGAGCTGTTTTTT. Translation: CASSFAGEFGTGELFF.